Listed below are T cell receptor beta chains from one sample, sequenced in a study of T cells in Graves' hyperthyroidism and ophthalmopathy. Using its own MiXCR run on the multiplex PCR reads, TCRdb lists one record per CDR3 protein. The sample lists a few hundred thousand distinct CDR3 sequences; 46% were seen once. The specimen was peripheral blood or thyroid tissue (not recorded which). The receptors shown here come from a woman between 18 and 29 years old with Graves' hyperthyroidism. The CDR3 runs from the conserved cysteine through the conserved F or W. The order of the fields is V gene, CDR3 length, J gene, D gene, clone size, CDR3 protein, CDR3 DNA. D genes are given only for firm matches. Size is stated for part of the rows, as once, few or many counts, or as a class when the clone is expanded.

TRBV29-1,17,TRBJ1-2,.,.,CSVELPWSAGDNYGYTF,TGCAGCGTTGAGCTCCCATGGTCGGCCGGGGACAACTATGGCTACACCTTC
TRBV5-4,15,TRBJ1-2,.,few,CASSLVTGHNYGYTF,TGTGCCAGCAGCTTGGTGACAGGCCATAACTATGGCTACACCTTC
TRBV24-1,16,TRBJ1-5,.,.,CATSDAGRGANQPQHF,TGTGCCACCAGTGATGCTGGCCGGGGGGCCAATCAGCCCCAGCATTTT
TRBV7-2,15,TRBJ2-5,.,few,CASSPPGARAQTQYF,TGTGCCAGCAGTCCCCCGGGCGCCAGGGCTCAGACCCAGTACTTC
TRBV20-1,15,TRBJ2-6,.,few,CSAGVRTSGANVLTF,TGCAGTGCTGGGGTGAGGACCTCTGGGGCCAACGTCCTGACTTTC
TRBV25-1,16,TRBJ1-1,.,.,CASSEALWGLNTEAFF,TGTGCCAGCAGTGAAGCGCTTTGGGGTTTGAACACTGAAGCTTTCTTT
TRBV9,15,TRBJ1-5,TRBD1,few,CASSVAGQFNQPQHF,TGTGCCAGCAGCGTAGCGGGACAGTTCAATCAGCCCCAGCATTTT
TRBV9,15,TRBJ1-4,.,many,CASSVAGSTNEKLFF,TGTGCCAGCAGCGTAGCGGGGTCCACGAATGAAAAACTGTTTTTT
TRBV20-1,11,TRBJ1-4,.,.,CSVRGNGKLFF,TGCAGTGTTCGGGGGAATGGAAAACTGTTTTTT
TRBV24-1,18,TRBJ2-2,TRBD2,few,CATSDLRLAGESTGELFF,TGTGCCACCAGTGACCTTAGACTAGCGGGAGAGTCCACCGGGGAGCTGTTTTTT
TRBV20-1,11,TRBJ2-7,.,many,CSAFANYEQYF,TGCAGTGCTTTCGCTAACTACGAGCAGTACTTC
TRBV19,11,TRBJ2-7,.,few,CASGSSYEQYF,TGTGCCAGCGGGAGCTCCTACGAGCAGTACTTC
TRBV20-1,14,TRBJ1-5,.,few,CSAPGTWGNQPQHF,TGCAGTGCTCCAGGGACATGGGGCAATCAGCCCCAGCATTTT
TRBV10-3,16,TRBJ2-7,.,few,CAISESWKLANYEQYF,TGTGCCATCAGTGAGTCGTGGAAGTTGGCTAACTACGAGCAGTACTTC
TRBV9,12,TRBJ2-7,.,.,CASSAEEGLQYF,TGTGCCAGCAGCGCCGAGGAGGGACTGCAGTACTTC
TRBV15,15,TRBJ1-1,.,.,CATSRKGRWNTEAFF,TGTGCCACCAGCAGAAAGGGCAGGTGGAACACTGAAGCTTTCTTT
TRBV7-8,14,TRBJ1-3,.,.,CASSLLQGTNTIYF,TGTGCCAGCAGCTTATTGCAGGGGACGAACACCATATATTTT
TRBV11-1,15,TRBJ1-6,.,.,CASSLTGGAVQPLHF,TGTGCCAGCAGCTTAACGGGGGGGGCGGTTCAGCCCCTCCACTTT
TRBV10-3,12,TRBJ1-6,.,.,CTPGGSGAPLHF,TGTACCCCCGGGGGGAGTGGGGCACCCCTCCACTTT
TRBV2,13,TRBJ2-7,.,.,CASSERLVLEQYF,TGTGCCAGCAGTGAGCGACTAGTTCTAGAGCAGTACTTC
TRBV14,14,TRBJ1-1,.,.,CASSHRGLNTEAFF,TGTGCCAGCAGCCATCGAGGGCTGAACACTGAAGCTTTCTTT
TRBV2,14,TRBJ1-5,.,.,CASTSDRGNQPQHF,TGTGCCAGCACCTCGGACAGAGGCAATCAGCCCCAGCATTTT
TRBV2,13,TRBJ1-6,TRBD1,many,CASSGDRGSPLHF,TGTGCCAGCAGTGGCGACAGGGGATCACCCCTCCACTTT
TRBV7-2,14,TRBJ2-7,TRBD1,.,CASKGQGVLDEQYF,TGTGCCAGCAAAGGGCAGGGGGTCTTGGACGAGCAGTACTTC
TRBV10-2,15,TRBJ1-2,TRBD1,.,CASSDRQGLNYGYTF,TGCGCCAGCAGTGACAGACAGGGCCTAAACTATGGCTACACCTTC
TRBV12-3/TRBV12-4,10,TRBJ2-5,.,.,CASSTGIQYF,TGTGCCAGCAGCACAGGGATCCAGTACTTC
TRBV12-3/TRBV12-4,13,TRBJ1-2,TRBD1,many,CASTLGQGGGYTF,TGTGCCAGCACCCTAGGACAGGGTGGTGGCTACACCTTC
TRBV24-1,12,TRBJ2-5,.,many,CATSDPIETQYF,TGTGCCACCAGTGACCCAATAGAGACCCAGTACTTC
TRBV21-1,14,TRBJ1-3,.,.,CASTNMVAGNTIYF,TGTGCCAGCACCAACATGGTTGCTGGAAACACCATATATTTT
TRBV19,14,TRBJ1-5,.,.,CAWNSGGLSQPQHF,TGTGCCTGGAATTCCGGGGGCTTAAGTCAGCCCCAGCATTTT
TRBV11-2,17,TRBJ1-3,TRBD1,.,CASSLVPGGSAGNTIYF,TGTGCCAGCAGCTTAGTCCCAGGGGGGAGCGCTGGAAACACCATATATTTT